This T cell receptor beta chain was found in a study of identical twins. TCRdb used MiXCR to reprocess the 5' RACE reads, holding one entry per CDR3 protein. The sample includes 450,000 or so distinct CDR3 sequences, more than 13% of them seen just once. V lost 3 bases and J 3 bases, leaving 8 bases between the germline ends. Per the germline V gene, CDR1 is LGHNA and CDR2 is YSLEER. This CDR3 region has 13 residues. These sequences were also reported in another study, on yellow fever vaccine responses in identical twins.

The sample taken for sequencing was CD4+ T cells sorted from blood. The rearrangement uses TRBV4-3 and TRBJ1-2; D remains unclear. The origin of this receptor is a woman between 18 and 29 years old in good health. The CDR3 DNA reads as TGCGCCAGCAGCCAGGGAGCCCACTATGGCTACACCTTC. As protein: CASSQGAHYGYTF.